The TCR beta chain under discussion was sequenced for a study of T cells in localized non-small cell lung cancer. Only in-frame clones appear in the TCRdb table, and some are missing; sequencing was by immunoSEQ multiplex PCR. Found here are tens of thousands of clones, 88% of them singletons; the top ten hold 2.6%. V lost 6 bases to trimming and J lost 1 base; unmatched junction nucleotides: 7. The V gene's germline CDR1 is LNHDA and CDR2 SQIVND (reference sequence). The CDR3 consists of 15 residues. On this clone itself: Its target is not known.

General observations from the study: In uninvolved adjacent lung, T cell clonality reached its highest value, exceeding tumor. Sequencing involved a lone tumor region, leaving heterogeneity possible.

Sample: peripheral blood, taken before any cancer treatment. This chain connects TRBV19 to TRBJ1-1; 8 positions match TRBD1. The sequence was obtained from a female donor aged 60 or older with stage I squamous cell lung carcinoma. CDR3 bases: TGTGCCAGTAGAGAAGTCGGACAGGGGAACACTGAAGCTTTCTTT. The encoded protein is CASREVGQGNTEAFF.